Listed here are 6 T cell receptor beta chains from one sample, sequenced in a study of blood T cell repertoires in COVID-19. The method was immunoSEQ multiplex PCR; TCRdb's version includes in-frame clones alone and lacks a portion of them. The sample lists 100,000 to 110,000 clones; almost 90% were seen once. Material for sequencing was peripheral blood. Source of these receptors: a human donor in a cohort sampled during active COVID-19.

This clone has a handful of counts. Here the CDR3 reads CASSQGVRAGGTPYNEQFF. In DNA, the CDR3 is TGTGCCAGCAGCCAAGGGGTCAGGGCGGGGGGAACCCCCTACAATGAGCAGTTCTTC. This chain uses TRBV14 with TRBJ2-1, with 8 bases matching TRBD2. Germline CDR1 SGHDN, CDR2 FVKESK. V lost 1 base to trimming and J lost 2 bases; unmatched junction nucleotides: 13. The CDR3 runs 19 residues.

The J gene is TRBJ1-6, the V gene TRBV7-6; 7 bases fit TRBD1. V dropped 0 bases and J dropped 7; count of bases not matched to a gene: 3. Germline CDR1 is SGHVS and CDR2 is FNYEAQ. This CDR3 spans 15 amino acids. CDR3 bases: TGTGCCAGCAGCTTAGCGCCAGGGGGGAATTCACCCCTCCACTTT. Translation: CASSLAPGGNSPLHF. Complete variable domain (other parts from reference TRBV7-6 and TRBJ1-6): GAGVSQSPRYKVTKRGQDVALRCDPISGHVSLYWYRQALGQGPEFLTYFNYEAQQDKSGLPNDRFSAERPEGSISTLTIQRTEQRDSAMYRCASSLAPGGNSPLHFGNGTRLTVT.

This chain uses TRBV4-1 with TRBJ2-5; D might be TRBD2 (6 bases). Germline-derived CDR1 and CDR2 are MGHRA and YSYEKL. Trimming stripped 4 bases from V and 2 bases from J, with 20 bases between. This CDR3 is built from 17 residues. The CDR3 region is CASSLIIAGSSQETQYF. In DNA form, the CDR3 reads TGCGCCAGCAGCCTAATTATCGCGGGAAGCTCGCAAGAGACCCAGTACTTC.

On this clone itself: A read error may produce the germline difference seen at one junction end. The chain has TRBV19 and TRBJ2-1; 9 nucleotides line up with TRBD1. Per germline, CDR1 LNHDA and CDR2 SQIVND (reference sequence). CDR3 length: 11 residues. The CDR3 DNA follows: TGTGCCAGTAGGTACCGGGACAGGGTGGTCTTC. Its translation: CASRYRDRVVF. The full variable domain, with the rest looked up from reference TRBV19 and TRBJ2-1, is DGGITQSPKYLFRKEGQNVTLSCEQNLNHDAMYWYRQDPGQGLRLIYYSQIVNDFQKGDIAEGYSVSREKKESFPLTVTSAQKNPTAFYLCASRYRDRVVFGPGTRLTVL.

The rearrangement uses TRBV7-2 and TRBJ2-3; 7 bases fit TRBD2. The V gene's germline CDR1 is SGHTA and CDR2 FQGNSA. V lost 2 bases, J lost 2 bases, and 13 bases stayed unmatched. CDR3 length: 18 residues. In DNA form, the CDR3 reads TGTGCCAGCAGCTTAAATGTAGTAGCGGGCTCCAACACAGATACGCAGTATTTT. Its translation is CASSLNVVAGSNTDTQYF.

V and J are TRBV19 and TRBJ1-1; 7 positions match TRBD1. Germline CDR1 is LNHDA and CDR2 is SQIVND (reference sequence). J lost 6 bases, V lost 2 bases, and 12 bases had no gene match. This CDR3 region has 16 residues. CDR3 DNA sequence: TGTGCCAGTAGTATATTTTTCCGAGGGGGCGCATCTGAAGCTTTCTTT. This translates into CASSIFFRGGASEAFF.